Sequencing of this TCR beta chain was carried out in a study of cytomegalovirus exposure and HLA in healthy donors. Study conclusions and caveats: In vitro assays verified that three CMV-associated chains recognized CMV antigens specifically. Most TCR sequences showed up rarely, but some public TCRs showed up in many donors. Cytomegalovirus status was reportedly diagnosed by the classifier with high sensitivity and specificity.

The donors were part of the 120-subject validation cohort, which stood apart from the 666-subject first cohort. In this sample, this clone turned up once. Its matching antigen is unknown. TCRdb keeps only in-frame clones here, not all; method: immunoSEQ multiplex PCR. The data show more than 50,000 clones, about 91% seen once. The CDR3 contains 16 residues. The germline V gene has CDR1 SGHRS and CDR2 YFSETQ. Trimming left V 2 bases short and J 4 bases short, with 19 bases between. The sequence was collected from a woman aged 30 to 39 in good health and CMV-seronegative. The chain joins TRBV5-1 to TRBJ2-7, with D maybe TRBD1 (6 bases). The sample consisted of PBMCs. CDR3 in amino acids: CASSLNPGQSLYEQYF. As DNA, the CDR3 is TGCGCCAGCAGCTTAAATCCGGGACAAAGCCTGTACGAGCAGTACTTC. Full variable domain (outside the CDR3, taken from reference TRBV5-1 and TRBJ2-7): KAGVTQTPRYLIKTRGQQVTLSCSPISGHRSVSWYQQTPGQGLQFLFEYFSETQRNKGNFPGRFSGRQFSNSRSEMNVSTLELGDSALYLCASSLNPGQSLYEQYFGPGTRLTVT.